This T cell receptor beta chain was captured by sequencing in a study of T cell responses to AZD1222 COVID-19 vaccine listed by TCRdb under 2021. Turning to the overall study: AZD1222 recipients with second doses at about 4 weeks or about 12 weeks were pooled, because spike-specific TCR depth and breadth did not differ between schedules. Enrollment into the trials was organized by age into subgroups of 18-55, 56-69 and 70-plus years, and those subgroups contained approximately 160, 26 and 62 TCR-sequenced participants, respectively. A total of about 240 trial participants underwent TCR sequencing, of whom about 200 received two doses of AZD1222 and 26 received two doses of the MenACWY control vaccine. The full study reports these points: Vaccine-associated CD4 TCRs spanned the whole spike protein, with dominant responses in regions 160-218 and 743-854. After two AZD1222 doses, spike-specific TCR breadth and depth were significantly higher than at day 0 and than in MenACWY recipients. Participants were mostly white British, with more females than males. The authors suggested clonal diversity may have been underestimated. Epitopes outside the regions mutated in the B.1.351 and B.1.1.7 variants were reportedly recognized by nearly half of the unique spike-specific TCRs. In the small 56-69-year group, the increase in depth fell short of significance, most likely because of low power. No day 14 peak-response samples were available, so repertoires were characterized only after the peak T cell response. Conclusions about previously exposed vaccinees were limited because only a handful of AZD1222 recipients were SARS-CoV-2 seropositive at baseline.

From a lookup of the germline V gene, CDR1 and CDR2 are LGHNA and YNFKEQ. V drops 1 base and J drops 1 base, leaving 11 bases in between. The CDR3 runs 15 amino acids, cysteine and phenylalanine included. The read is trimmed to its CDR3 DNA, 45 bases read in frame from base 1. Regarding this clone: Its antigen has not been determined. No much larger clonotype is one base removed from it; base qualities were not supplied.

The CDR3 regions of human TCRbeta chains were subjected to immunosequencing. The study's processing was this. Repertoire TCRs were checked for matches against a reference library of SARS-CoV-2-specific TCRs that had been generated using the MIRA antigen-specificity platform. Breadth was defined as the fraction of unique TCRs that were SARS-CoV-2-associated, and depth was defined as the fraction of total T cells that were SARS-CoV-2-associated. Each spike-specific TCR was assigned to its reactive spike region and to a CD4 or CD8 class using the MIRA data. Log10-transformed breadth and depth values were compared by one-way ANOVA with Sidak's multiple comparisons tests. TCRdb took over this immuneACCESS table, retaining in-frame rearrangements with V and J assigned. Such tables are incomplete; in checked studies, under half of the missing clones stem from an unresolved V gene, and the remainder is unexplained. Clonal size and the V and J genes are those of that table, whereas D and trimming came from the DNA. Present in this sample are about 120,000 clones, roughly 84% of which were seen just once. The top ten hold 6.5% to 8.5% of the sample.

The sample's time point label is to be understood as: baseline before first vaccination. Samples from vaccinated people were obtained from the UK trials COV001 and COV002, which included a single-blind randomized controlled phase 2/3 trial of AZD1222 (ChAdOx1 nCoV-19) in healthy adults. Trial participant PBMC samples were collected at day 0 and day 28 after the second dose for TCRbeta chain sequencing. Material: peripheral blood, obtained on day 0 of AZD1222 vaccination. This receptor chain uses TRBV4-2 and TRBJ2-7; a confident D gene designation cannot be given. The receptor was derived from an adult in good health. CDR3 loop: CASSQVKTISYEQYF. The nucleotides read TGTGCCAGCAGCCAAGTGAAGACAATTTCCTACGAGCAGTACTTC.